Shown below are 13 T cell receptor beta chains from a single sample sequenced in a study of PD-1 blockade in classical Hodgkin lymphoma. Every patient was affected by relapse after autologous stem cell transplantation, while exposure to brentuximab vedotin was not uniform. Sequenced by immunoSEQ multiplex PCR; TCRdb stores in-frame clones only, minus some. Altogether approximately 13,000 clones are present, roughly 75% being singletons, with the ten largest covering 20% to 25%. The sequenced sample was peripheral blood mononuclear cells (PBMCs), obtained at baseline. The receptors were gathered from a human donor with classical Hodgkin lymphoma.

This clone came up once. V gene TRBV5-1 combines with J gene TRBJ1-3, with 7 bases aligning to TRBD1. The CDR3 sequence is 16 residues long. Looked up from germline, CDR1 is SGHRS and CDR2 is YFSETQ. Trimming removed 3 bases from V and 4 bases from J; junction bases left unmatched: 10. The CDR3 bases are TGCGCCAGCAGCTCCCGAACGGACAGGTACGGAAACACCATATATTTT. This codes for CASSSRTDRYGNTIYF.

J is TRBJ1-2 and V is TRBV6-5; 7 bases line up with TRBD1. Germline V gene lookup returns CDR1 MNHEY and CDR2 SVGAGI. The CDR3 runs 14 residues. Losses at the gene ends were 6 bases for V and 2 bases for J; bases not matched to a gene: 6. The CDR3 protein is CASRPRGGNYGYTF. CDR3 sequence (DNA): TGTGCCAGCAGGCCCAGGGGGGGCAACTATGGCTACACCTTC.

The genes are TRBV11-2 and TRBJ1-2, with D hard to call. Germline CDR1 and CDR2: SGHAT and FQNNGV. The V gene lost 7 bases and the J gene lost 5 bases, with 29 bases spanning the gap. This CDR3 region has 18 residues. The CDR3, as DNA: TGTGCCAGCACCATATTCCCCACGGGTACCGCCGAGGATTATGGCTACACCTTC. It is translated as CASTIFPTGTAEDYGYTF.

The chain uses TRBV5-1 and TRBJ2-5; D is perhaps TRBD2 (6 bases). The CDR3 contains 15 residues. V lost 0 bases and J lost 1, with 10 bases in between. The germline CDR1 and CDR2 sequences are SGHRS and YFSETQ. The CDR3 loop reads CASSLDGGTQETQYF. The CDR3 DNA reads TGCGCCAGCAGCTTGGATGGGGGGACCCAAGAGACCCAGTACTTC.

This clone was counted only a few times. The chain joins TRBV19 to TRBJ2-7, with a tentative D call TRBD1 (6 bases). Trimming shortened V by 4 bases and J by 2 bases, and 24 bases separated the two germline ends. The CDR3 consists of 18 residues. Looked up from germline, CDR1 is LNHDA and CDR2 is SQIVND (reference sequence). The CDR3 region has the DNA TGTGCCAGTAGTAAGGGGGTAATCTTGGGTCCCCTTCCCTACGAGCAGTACTTC. This codes for CASSKGVILGPLPYEQYF.

The chain links TRBV6-1 to TRBJ2-2; 7 nucleotides line up with TRBD1. V was pared by 8 bases and J by 15 bases, with 15 bases of the junction left unmatched. The CDR3 has 13 amino acids. Germline V gives CDR1 MNHNS, CDR2 SASEGT. The DNA for the CDR3 is TGTGCCAGCGGTTTCGGGACAGATTTTGGGTTGTTTTTT. Amino acids: CASGFGTDFGLFF.

This sequence joins TRBV9 and TRBJ1-1; D call uncertain. Looked up from germline, CDR1 is SGDLS and CDR2 is YYNGEE. This CDR3 spans 13 amino acids. V was clipped by 0 bases and J by 5 bases, with 8 bases between them. In DNA, the CDR3 is TGTGCCAGCAGCGTAGGAGCGGAGACTGAAGCTTTCTTT. This sequence encodes CASSVGAETEAFF.

The chain has TRBV6-1 and TRBJ1-5; D remains ambiguous. The V gene's germline CDR1 is MNHNS and CDR2 SASEGT. Trimming removed 5 bases from V and 5 bases from J, with 4 bases in between. This CDR3 is built from 11 residues. The chain's CDR3 is CASSLHQPQHF. The CDR3 DNA follows: TGTGCCAGCAGTCTCCATCAGCCCCAGCATTTT.

The chain joins TRBV5-1 to TRBJ2-5; D is uncertain. The CDR3 runs 14 residues. Germline CDR1 and CDR2: SGHRS and YFSETQ. Between the trimmed V and J ends, which lost 2 bases and 4 bases, there was a span of 12 bases. For the CDR3, the DNA is TGCGCCAGCAGCTTCTTCTCCAGTGGAGAGACCCAGTACTTC. Its translation is CASSFFSSGETQYF.

The chain uses TRBV5-1 and TRBJ1-5, with D uncertain. The germline CDR1 and CDR2 sequences are SGHRS and YFSETQ. V shed 5 bases and J shed 1 base, with 13 bases lying between them. The CDR3 runs to 15 residues. The CDR3 loop reads CASRPTPISNQPQHF. The CDR3 region has the DNA TGCGCCAGCAGACCCACCCCGATAAGCAATCAGCCCCAGCATTTT.

This rearrangement joins TRBV19 to TRBJ1-1; no definite D call. Trimming took 4 bases from V and 0 from J, leaving 6 bases between them. The CDR3 sequence is 13 residues long. Germline lookup yields CDR1 LNHDA and CDR2 SQIVND (reference sequence). CDR3 nucleotides: TGTGCCAGTAGTAAGGATATGAACACTGAAGCTTTCTTT. It encodes CASSKDMNTEAFF. Supplemented by reference TRBV19 and TRBJ1-1, the full variable domain reads DGGITQSPKYLFRKEGQNVTLSCEQNLNHDAMYWYRQDPGQGLRLIYYSQIVNDFQKGDIAEGYSVSREKKESFPLTVTSAQKNPTAFYLCASSKDMNTEAFFGQGTRLTVV.

This clone came up a few times. The J gene is TRBJ1-4, the V gene TRBV5-1; TRBD1 matches 9 bases. Germline values: CDR1 SGHRS, CDR2 YFSETQ. The CDR3 length is 15 residues. V trimming: 4 bases; J trimming: 7 bases; junction bases outside the gene matches: 8. The CDR3 loop is CASSDDRGKPEKLFF. The CDR3 bases are TGCGCCAGCAGCGATGACAGGGGGAAACCTGAAAAACTGTTTTTT.

CDR3 sequence: CASSPTGTREETQYF. DNA for the CDR3: TGTGCCAGCAGCCCGACCGGGACAAGGGAAGAGACCCAGTACTTC. J is TRBJ2-5 and V is TRBV11-2; a weak D match, TRBD1 (6 bases). With 5 bases removed from V and 3 bases from J, the gap between germline ends came to 16 bases. This CDR3 has 15 residues. Per germline, CDR1 SGHAT and CDR2 FQNNGV. The complete variable domain, with remaining parts taken from reference TRBV11-2 and TRBJ2-5, reads EAGVAQSPRYKIIEKRQSVAFWCNPISGHATLYWYQQILGQGPKLLIQFQNNGVVDDSQLPKDRFSAERLKGVDSTLKIQPAKLEDSAVYLCASSPTGTREETQYFGPGTRLLVL.